This passage covers 2 T cell receptor beta chains from one sample sequenced in a study of blood T cell repertoires in COVID-19. Repertoires were generated with immunoSEQ multiplex PCR, while TCRdb's copy carries only in-frame clones and drops some. The sample consists of about 140,000 clones, about 90% of them appearing once. The sample was peripheral blood. Receptors were obtained from a woman of 80 years or more with acute or convalescent COVID-19.

V usage is TRBV18 and J usage is TRBJ2-2, with 12 bases aligning to TRBD1. Germline CDR1 and CDR2: KGHSH and LQKENI. V dropped 3 bases and J dropped 3; count of bases not matched to a gene: 5. This CDR3 has 17 amino acids. The chain's CDR3 is CASSPLGTGGHTGELFF. CDR3 nucleotides: TGTGCCAGCTCACCTCTCGGGACAGGGGGCCACACCGGGGAGCTGTTTTTT.

The chain joins TRBV2 to TRBJ2-7, with 7 nucleotides matching TRBD1. The germline V gene has CDR1 SNHLY and CDR2 FYNNEI. V dropped 6 bases and J dropped 0; count of bases not matched to a gene: 5. The CDR3 is made up of 14 amino acids. The CDR3 region has the DNA TGTGCCAGCAGGGACAGGCCGAGCTCCTACGAGCAGTACTTC. Translation: CASRDRPSSYEQYF.